This record concerns one TCR beta chain sequence. The sample is drawn from a study of blood T cell repertoires in COVID-19. How the authors handled the data: Scientists estimated how many nucleated cells there were by amplifying reference gene primers. Using immunoSEQ multiplex PCR, the repertoire was profiled, and TCRdb retains in-frame clones only, with some absent. That table is the source of V, J and clone size, and D and trimming were worked out from the DNA. The data hold under 300,000 clones, with around 90% observed a single time. The ends lost 4 bases at V and 5 bases at J; junction bases unmatched: 12. Germline V gene data show CDR1 as SGHRS and CDR2 as YFSETQ. The CDR3 runs to 16 residues.

This chain uses TRBV5-1 with TRBJ2-5; 9 nucleotides match TRBD2. The receptor was isolated from a woman in her 30s who had recovered from COVID-19. Sample: PBMCs or T cells enriched from blood (not recorded which). CDR3 DNA: TGCGCCAGCAGCCCGGACGGCGGGAGGGCCTTGGAGACCCAGTACTTC. It translates to CASSPDGGRALETQYF. The whole variable domain, remainder taken from reference TRBV5-1 and TRBJ2-5, is KAGVTQTPRYLIKTRGQQVTLSCSPISGHRSVSWYQQTPGQGLQFLFEYFSETQRNKGNFPGRFSGRQFSNSRSEMNVSTLELGDSALYLCASSPDGGRALETQYFGPGTRLLVL.